This TCR beta chain originates from a study of CD8 T cells in Susac syndrome. V lost 7 bases, J lost 4 bases, and 20 bases stayed unmatched. Looked up from germline, CDR1 is MNHEY and CDR2 is SVGEGT. There are 19 residues in the CDR3. RNA in amounts of roughly 0.5 to 1 ug was reverse transcribed with random hexamers. TCRdb ran MiXCR on the immunoSEQ multiplex PCR reads and lists one entry per CDR3 protein. The sample has about 160,000 distinct CDR3 sequences, roughly 95% seen once. Source material: CD4+ T cells from PBMCs. The V call is TRBV6-2 or TRBV6-3, the J call TRBJ2-1, with 9 bases identical to TRBD2. The TCR sequence derives from a human donor with Susac syndrome. This CDR3 reads CASTPPRGGASGQYNEQFF. CDR3 nucleotide sequence: TGTGCCAGCACCCCCCCGCGGGGGGGAGCATCAGGGCAGTACAATGAGCAGTTCTTC.